A single sample gave rise to the 9 T cell receptor beta chains below, sequenced in a study of T cells in Graves' hyperthyroidism and ophthalmopathy. From RNA transcripts, TCR beta CDR3 regions were amplified. The HTBI primer set served for first-round RT-PCR of the TCR CDR3. TCRdb redid the calling of the multiplex PCR reads with MiXCR, one entry per CDR3 protein. The sample has approximately 510,000 distinct CDR3 sequences, around 50% seen once. Material: peripheral blood or thyroid tissue (not recorded which). The receptors were sampled from an adult woman with Graves' disease, either hyperthyroidism or ophthalmopathy (not recorded which).

The rearrangement uses TRBV5-1 and TRBJ1-6; the D gene is possibly TRBD1 (6 bases). Germline V gives CDR1 SGHRS, CDR2 YFSETQ. V lost 0 bases to trimming and J lost 10 bases, with 14 bases between them. The CDR3 consists of 15 residues. CDR3 nucleotides: TGCGCCAGCAGCTTGGGGGCAGGGGTCGGCTCACCCCTCCACTTT. It codes for CASSLGAGVGSPLHF. Full variable domain (missing parts from reference TRBV5-1 and TRBJ1-6): KAGVTQTPRYLIKTRGQQVTLSCSPISGHRSVSWYQQTPGQGLQFLFEYFSETQRNKGNFPGRFSGRQFSNSRSEMNVSTLELGDSALYLCASSLGAGVGSPLHFGNGTRLTVT.

This clonotype has only one observation. The gene calls are TRBV11-2 and TRBJ2-2; TRBD2 aligns across 11 bases. V was pared by 3 bases and J by 0 bases, with 6 bases of the junction left unmatched. The CDR3 sequence is 18 residues long. The germline gives CDR1 SGHAT, CDR2 FQNNGV. The CDR3 region is CASSFPTSGEPNTGELFF. The CDR3 DNA is TGTGCCAGCAGCTTCCCGACTAGCGGGGAGCCGAACACCGGGGAGCTGTTTTTT. Full variable domain (rest looked up from reference TRBV11-2 and TRBJ2-2): EAGVAQSPRYKIIEKRQSVAFWCNPISGHATLYWYQQILGQGPKLLIQFQNNGVVDDSQLPKDRFSAERLKGVDSTLKIQPAKLEDSAVYLCASSFPTSGEPNTGELFFGEGSRLTVL.

In nucleotides, the CDR3 is TGTGCCAGCAGCGGACCCCTAGGGGAGCAGTACTTC. Translating gives CASSGPLGEQYF. V is TRBV7-9 and J is TRBJ2-7; D gene uncertain. V shed 5 bases and J shed 7 bases, with 12 bases lying between them. CDR1 SEHNR and CDR2 FQNEAQ come from the germline V gene (reference sequence). CDR3 length: 12 amino acids.

This chain links TRBV10-3 with TRBJ2-5; D uncertain. V lost 2 bases and J 5 bases, leaving 9 bases between the germline ends. The CDR3 spans 13 residues. Per the germline V gene, CDR1 is ENHRY and CDR2 is SYGVKD. CDR3 region: CAISEPGFETQYF. CDR3 bases: TGTGCCATCAGTGAGCCTGGTTTTGAGACCCAGTACTTC.

Written as DNA, the CDR3 is TGCGCCAGCAGCTTGGGGGTCGGTGCAACTAATGAAAAACTGTTTTTT. Translated: CASSLGVGATNEKLFF. The chain is built from TRBV5-1 and TRBJ1-4; D remains unclear. The germline V gene has CDR1 SGHRS and CDR2 YFSETQ. The CDR3 sequence is 16 residues long. The V end lost 0 bases, the J end lost 0 bases, and 9 bases lay between the germline ends.

The chain is built from TRBV20-1 and TRBJ2-3; D possibly uses TRBD1 or TRBD2 (5 bases each). V lost 2 bases to trimming and J lost 5 bases, with 17 bases between them. CDR1 and CDR2 (germline): DFQATT, SNEGSKA (reference sequence). The CDR3 has 15 amino acids. The DNA of the CDR3 is TGCAGTGCTAGATCCGGGACCCGACTGGGAGATACGCAGTATTTT. This gives the protein CSARSGTRLGDTQYF.

The chain employs TRBV7-9 and TRBJ2-5, with D unresolved. CDR1 is SEHNR, CDR2 FQNEAQ, per germline (reference sequence). Trimming stripped 2 bases from V and 5 bases from J, with 9 bases between. This CDR3 spans 13 amino acids. In DNA form, the CDR3 reads TGTGCCAGCAGCTTACCCACCGAGGAGACCCAGTACTTC. It encodes CASSLPTEETQYF.

Only one count was recorded for this clonotype. This chain connects TRBV20-1 to TRBJ1-1, with D perhaps TRBD1 (5 bases). The CDR3 loop spans 18 amino acids. Germline CDR1 is DFQATT and CDR2 is SNEGSKA (reference sequence). The V end lost 1 base, the J end lost 10 bases, and 31 bases lay between the germline ends. The CDR3 spells CSARGSLATPSLRGAAFF. The CDR3 DNA reads TGCAGTGCTAGAGGATCCCTAGCCACCCCAAGCCTGAGGGGTGCAGCTTTCTTT.

This clonotype occurred a few times. DNA of the CDR3: TGTGCCAGCAAGGAGAGCACCTACGAGCAGTACTTC. Translating gives CASKESTYEQYF. The chain employs TRBV28 and TRBJ2-7; D call uncertain. Germline V CDR1 and CDR2: MDHEN, SYDVKM. The CDR3 runs to 12 residues. The germline V and J ends were trimmed by 7 bases and 2 bases, with 9 bases remaining between them.